This TCR beta chain was retrieved from a study of CD8+CD57+ T cells in acquired aplastic anemia (dated by TCRdb to between 2018 and 2020). With respect to the entire study: Extracted DNA from sorted CD4+ and CD8+ cells averaged approximately 3 ug, ranging from roughly 0.17 to 27.4 ug. CD8+CD57+ expansion was defined as frequency above the mean frequency observed in healthy subjects.

Flow cytometry had shown CD8+CD57+ cell expansion in the patients selected for sequencing. All patients had severe acquired aplastic anemia diagnosed by International Study of Aplastic Anemia and Agranulocytosis and Camitta criteria. Patients had received no therapy at the time of blood sampling. In this study, sorted CD4+ and CD8+ T cells from the blood of healthy subjects and of severe aplastic anemia patients had their TCR repertoires deep-sequenced. In the USA, patient enrollment took place under clinicaltrials.gov protocols 00001620, 01623167, 00001397, 00071045, 00081523 and 00961064. Ficoll-Paque density gradient centrifugation was used to isolate peripheral blood mononuclear cells. Before DNA was extracted, CD4+ and CD8+ T cells were sorted using either FACS or magnetic beads. V is pared back by 0 bases and J by 3 bases, with 11 bases lying between the germline termini. Including cysteine and phenylalanine, the CDR3 has 15 amino acids. The kept DNA is CDR3 alone, 45 bases in frame from the first base. CDR1 and CDR2 are drawn from the germline V gene: SGHTA, FQGNSA.

In the case of this clonotype: There is no known antigen for this receptor. Base-call qualities are not available, and no considerably larger clone is one nucleotide away.

What the research found in general, with its limitations: Over 25 CD8+ CDR3 sequences were found in both patients and controls but appeared to be highly expressed in patients and within the immunodominant clones of the patients. CD8+ Simpson's diversity did not differ significantly between patients and healthy controls (P=0.060).

TCR beta VDJ combination and CDR3 sequence profiling used genomic DNA as the template. TCR repertoire sequencing was run on an Illumina HiSeq 2000. From the authors' description of their analysis: TRBV/TRBJ rearrangement plots, CDR3 size and DJ length profiles, and Simpson's diversity index were used to evaluate the repertoires. The most abundant DNA sequence in the deep sequencing data was defined as the immunodominant clone. CDR3 amino acid sequences were checked for sharing between subjects and were compared against published repertoires and the VDJdb database. TCRdb reprocessed the public reads (quality trimming at Q25 with fastp, clone calling with MiXCR) and kept in-frame beta chains. Rows with a matching CDR3 protein are joined into one entry that keeps the most common DNA and genes. The V and J calls come from TCRdb's annotation, not from the publication. For this sample the table gives roughly 260,000 distinct CDR3 sequences, of which roughly half were detected only once. The ten largest clonotypes hold 7% to 10% of the sample.

Source material: sorted CD4+, CD8+, or CD8+CD57+ T cells (not recorded which) from PBMCs. The chain links TRBV7-2 with TRBJ1-2; a tentative D match to TRBD1 spans 5 bases. The TCR originated in a human donor with aplastic anemia. CDR3 reads: CASSLASGDHYGYTF. The nucleotide sequence reads as follows: TGTGCCAGCAGCTTAGCCTCCGGGGACCACTATGGCTACACCTTC.